What follows describes a single T cell receptor (beta chain). What it recognizes is unknown. Regarding time point: late sampling 161 to 241 days after vaccination in a few convalescent patients. Treatment defined: roughly ten-day PBMC culture with coronavirus spike peptide pools or control peptides (ViraFEST assay). Some 2.2 million PBMCs were grown per well alongside approximately 10 IU/ml IL-2 and about 10 ug/ml peptide pools. Cells received half-medium changes with fresh IL-2 medium on days 3 and 7. This entry is derived from a study of vaccination and CD4 T cells after COVID-19. The wider study: Investigators sampled a few convalescent patients at day 14 and days 161 to 241 post-vaccination.

The CDR3 consists of 16 residues. Trimming stripped 6 bases from V and 5 bases from J, with 22 bases between. The germline V gene encodes CDR1 SNHLY and CDR2 FYNNEI. The Oncomine TCR Beta short-read assay sequenced DNA from cultured CD4+ T cells. Each CDR3 protein is one row after TCRdb ran MiXCR on the PCR reads. The sample carries around 15,000 distinct CDR3 sequences, under 55% recorded once. J is TRBJ1-2 and V is TRBV2, with D tentatively TRBD1 (6 bases). The sequence was collected from a human donor who had recovered from COVID-19. The sample in question was CD4+ T cells from blood, cultured in vitro, obtained about 7 months after SARS-CoV-2 vaccination. The CDR3, as DNA: TGTGCCAGCAGGAAAGGGGACACCCGGCTCGGGTATGGCTACACCTTC. This gives the protein CASRKGDTRLGYGYTF.